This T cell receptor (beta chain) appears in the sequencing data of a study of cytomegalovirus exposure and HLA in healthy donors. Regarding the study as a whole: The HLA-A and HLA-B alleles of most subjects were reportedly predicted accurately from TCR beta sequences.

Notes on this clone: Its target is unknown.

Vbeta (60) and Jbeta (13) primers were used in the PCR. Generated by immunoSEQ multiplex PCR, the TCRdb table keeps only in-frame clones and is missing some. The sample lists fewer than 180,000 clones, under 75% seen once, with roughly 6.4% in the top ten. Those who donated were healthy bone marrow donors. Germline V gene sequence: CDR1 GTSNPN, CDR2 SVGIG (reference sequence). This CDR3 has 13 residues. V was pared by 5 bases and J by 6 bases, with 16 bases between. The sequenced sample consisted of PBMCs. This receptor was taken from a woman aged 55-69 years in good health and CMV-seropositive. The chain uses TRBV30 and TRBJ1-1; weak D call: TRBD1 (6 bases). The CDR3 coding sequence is TGTGCCTGGGGCCTGGGGGGGGCCTCTGAAGCTTTCTTT. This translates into CAWGLGGASEAFF.